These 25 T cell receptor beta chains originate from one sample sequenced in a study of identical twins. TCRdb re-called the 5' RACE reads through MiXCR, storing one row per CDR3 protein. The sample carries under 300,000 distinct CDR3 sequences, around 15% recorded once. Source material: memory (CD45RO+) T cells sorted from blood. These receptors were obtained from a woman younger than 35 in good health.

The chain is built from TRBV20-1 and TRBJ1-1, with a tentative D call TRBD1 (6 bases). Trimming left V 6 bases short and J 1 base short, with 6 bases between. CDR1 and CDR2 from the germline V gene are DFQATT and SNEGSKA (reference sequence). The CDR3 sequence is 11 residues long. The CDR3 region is CSATGNTEAFF. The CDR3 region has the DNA TGCAGTGCGACAGGGAACACTGAAGCTTTCTTT.

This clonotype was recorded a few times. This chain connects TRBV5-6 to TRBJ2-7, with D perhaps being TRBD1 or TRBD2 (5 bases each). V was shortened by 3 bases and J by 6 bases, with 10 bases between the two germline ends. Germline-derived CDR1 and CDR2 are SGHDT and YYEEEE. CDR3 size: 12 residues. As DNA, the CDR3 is TGTGCCAGCAGCTGGGGGTTGGTCGAGCAGTACTTC. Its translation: CASSWGLVEQYF.

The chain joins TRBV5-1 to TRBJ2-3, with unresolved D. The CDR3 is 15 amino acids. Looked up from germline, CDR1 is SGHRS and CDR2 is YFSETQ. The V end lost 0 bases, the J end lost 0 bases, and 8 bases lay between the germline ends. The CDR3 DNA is TGCGCCAGCAGCTTGGGGGTAACTAGCACAGATACGCAGTATTTT. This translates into CASSLGVTSTDTQYF.

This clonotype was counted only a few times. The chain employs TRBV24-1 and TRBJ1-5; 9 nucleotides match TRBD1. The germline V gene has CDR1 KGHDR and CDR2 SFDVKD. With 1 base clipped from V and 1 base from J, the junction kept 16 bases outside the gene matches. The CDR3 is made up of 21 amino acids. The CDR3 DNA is TGTGCCACCAGTGATTTTTGGGAATCGGGACAGGGAATCGTAAGCAATCAGCCCCAGCATTTT. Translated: CATSDFWESGQGIVSNQPQHF.

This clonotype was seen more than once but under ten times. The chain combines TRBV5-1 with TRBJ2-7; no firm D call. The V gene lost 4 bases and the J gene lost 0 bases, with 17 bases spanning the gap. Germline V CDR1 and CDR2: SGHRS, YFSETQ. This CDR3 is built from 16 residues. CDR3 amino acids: CASSPYDVISSYEQYF. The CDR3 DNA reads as TGCGCCAGCAGCCCTTACGACGTTATCAGCTCCTACGAGCAGTACTTC.

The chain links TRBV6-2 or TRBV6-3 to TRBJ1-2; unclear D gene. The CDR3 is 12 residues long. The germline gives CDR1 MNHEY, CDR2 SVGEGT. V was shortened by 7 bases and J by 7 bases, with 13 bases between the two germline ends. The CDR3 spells CASTSRTFGYTF. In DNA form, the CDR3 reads TGTGCCAGCACTTCCAGGACTTTTGGCTACACCTTC.

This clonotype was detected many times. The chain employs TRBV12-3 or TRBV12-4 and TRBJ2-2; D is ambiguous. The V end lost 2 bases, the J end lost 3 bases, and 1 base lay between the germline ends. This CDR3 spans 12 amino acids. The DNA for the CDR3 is TGTGCCAGCAGTTTACACACCGGGGAGCTGTTTTTT. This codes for CASSLHTGELFF.

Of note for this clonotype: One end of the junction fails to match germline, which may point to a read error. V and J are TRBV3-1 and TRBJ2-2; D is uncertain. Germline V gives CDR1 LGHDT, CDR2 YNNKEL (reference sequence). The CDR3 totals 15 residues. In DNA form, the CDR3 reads TGTGCCATCAGCCCTACCGGGCTTCGGACCGGGGAGCTGTTTTTT. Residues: CAISPTGLRTGELFF. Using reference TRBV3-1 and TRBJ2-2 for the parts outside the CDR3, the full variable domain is DTAVSQTPKYLVTQMGNDKSIKCEQNLGHDTMYWYKQDSKKFLKIMFSYNNKELIINETVPNRFSPKSPDKAHLNLHINSLELGDSAVYFCAISPTGLRTGELFFGEGSRLTVL.

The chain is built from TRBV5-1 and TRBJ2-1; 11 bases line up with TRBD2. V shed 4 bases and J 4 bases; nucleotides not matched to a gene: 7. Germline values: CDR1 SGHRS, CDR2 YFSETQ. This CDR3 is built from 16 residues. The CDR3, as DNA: TGCGCCAGCAGCGCCCGACTAGCGGGGAGTTACAATGAGCAGTTCTTC. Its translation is CASSARLAGSYNEQFF.

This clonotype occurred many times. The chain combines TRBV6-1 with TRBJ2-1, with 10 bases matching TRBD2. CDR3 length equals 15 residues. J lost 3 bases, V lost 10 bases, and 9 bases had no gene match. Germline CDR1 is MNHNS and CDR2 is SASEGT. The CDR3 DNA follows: TGTGCCATTTCTAGGACTAGCGGAGACTACAATGAGCAGTTCTTC. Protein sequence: CAISRTSGDYNEQFF.

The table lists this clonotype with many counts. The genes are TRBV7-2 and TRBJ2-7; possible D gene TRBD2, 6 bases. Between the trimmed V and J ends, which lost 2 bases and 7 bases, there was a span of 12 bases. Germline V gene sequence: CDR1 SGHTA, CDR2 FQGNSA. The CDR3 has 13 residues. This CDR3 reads CASSLTSYREQYF. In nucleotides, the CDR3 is TGTGCCAGCAGCTTAACTAGCTACCGAGAGCAGTACTTC.

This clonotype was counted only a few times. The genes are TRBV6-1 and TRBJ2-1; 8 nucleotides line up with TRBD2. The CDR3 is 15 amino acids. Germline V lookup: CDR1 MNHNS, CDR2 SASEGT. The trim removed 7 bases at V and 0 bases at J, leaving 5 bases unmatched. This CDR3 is CASIAGWSSYNEQFF. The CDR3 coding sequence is TGTGCCAGCATAGCGGGGTGGAGCTCCTACAATGAGCAGTTCTTC.

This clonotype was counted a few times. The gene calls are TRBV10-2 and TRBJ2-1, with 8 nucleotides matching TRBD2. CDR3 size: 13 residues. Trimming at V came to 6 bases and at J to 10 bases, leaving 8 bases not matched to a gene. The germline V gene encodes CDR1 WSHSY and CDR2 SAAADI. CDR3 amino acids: CASSGTRDGEQFF. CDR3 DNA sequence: TGCGCCAGCAGCGGGACTAGAGATGGGGAGCAGTTCTTC.

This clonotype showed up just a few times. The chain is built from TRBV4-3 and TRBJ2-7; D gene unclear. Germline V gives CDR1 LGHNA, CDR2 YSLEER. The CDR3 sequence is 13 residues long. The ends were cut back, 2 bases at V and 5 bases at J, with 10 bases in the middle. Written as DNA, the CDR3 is TGCGCCAGCAGCCAAAGGCCCCCGGACGAGCAGTACTTC. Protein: CASSQRPPDEQYF.

The CDR3 DNA follows: TGTGCCAGCAGTTACTCGGGGGGACTAGCGGTTAATGAGCAGTTCTTC. Its translation: CASSYSGGLAVNEQFF. The chain employs TRBV6-2 or TRBV6-3 and TRBJ2-1; TRBD2 matches at 11 bases. Germline CDR1 is MNHEY and CDR2 is SVGEGT. This CDR3 contains 16 residues. The V and J ends lost 0 bases and 7 bases, in that order; junction bases with no gene match: 5.

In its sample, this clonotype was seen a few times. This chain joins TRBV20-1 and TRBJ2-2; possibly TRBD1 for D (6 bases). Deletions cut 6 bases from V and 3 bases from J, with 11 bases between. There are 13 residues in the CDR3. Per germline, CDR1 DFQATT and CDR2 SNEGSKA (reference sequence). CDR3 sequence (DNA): TGCAGTGCGGAGAGGACAGACACCGGGGAGCTGTTTTTT. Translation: CSAERTDTGELFF.

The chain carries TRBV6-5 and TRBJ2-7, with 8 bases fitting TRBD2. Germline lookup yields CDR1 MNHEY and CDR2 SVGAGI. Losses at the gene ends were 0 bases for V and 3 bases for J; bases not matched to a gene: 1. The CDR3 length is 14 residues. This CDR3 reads CASSYSAGGYEQYF. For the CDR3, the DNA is TGTGCCAGCAGTTACTCTGCGGGAGGCTACGAGCAGTACTTC.

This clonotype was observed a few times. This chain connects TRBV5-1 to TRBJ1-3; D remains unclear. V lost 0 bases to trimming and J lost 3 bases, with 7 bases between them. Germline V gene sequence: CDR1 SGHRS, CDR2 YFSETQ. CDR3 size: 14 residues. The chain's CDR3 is CASSLEGVGNTIYF. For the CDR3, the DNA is TGCGCCAGCAGCTTGGAAGGAGTTGGAAACACCATATATTTT.

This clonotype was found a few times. The DNA of the CDR3 is TGTGCCAGCAGCACCCCATACACAGATACGCAGTATTTT. Its protein product is CASSTPYTDTQYF. V gene TRBV9 combines with J gene TRBJ2-3, with D hard to call. The germline CDR1 and CDR2 sequences are SGDLS and YYNGEE. The V end was cut by 4 bases, the J end by 2 bases, with 8 bases between. The CDR3 length is 13 residues.

CDR3 in DNA: TGTGCCAGCAGTTTAGGTGACGGGCCGGGGGACGAGCAGTACTTC. It is translated as CASSLGDGPGDEQYF. The chain has TRBV12-3 or TRBV12-4 and TRBJ2-7, with D possibly TRBD2 on 6 matching bases. V was trimmed by 1 base and J by 5 bases, leaving 15 bases between them. The CDR3 has 15 residues.

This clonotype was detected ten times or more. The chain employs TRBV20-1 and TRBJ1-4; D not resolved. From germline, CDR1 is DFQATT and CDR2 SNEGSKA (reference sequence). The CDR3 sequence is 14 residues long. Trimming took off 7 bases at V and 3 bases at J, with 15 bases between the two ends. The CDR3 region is CSVPPLTSNEKLFF. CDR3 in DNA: TGCAGTGTACCCCCTCTGACGTCTAATGAAAAACTGTTTTTT.

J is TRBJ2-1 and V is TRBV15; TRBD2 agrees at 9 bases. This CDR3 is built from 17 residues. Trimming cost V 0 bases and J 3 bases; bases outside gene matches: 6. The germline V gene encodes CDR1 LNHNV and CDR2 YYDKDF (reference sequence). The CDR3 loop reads CATSRDLAGVGYNEQFF. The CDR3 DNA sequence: TGTGCCACCAGCAGAGATTTAGCGGGAGTGGGCTACAATGAGCAGTTCTTC.

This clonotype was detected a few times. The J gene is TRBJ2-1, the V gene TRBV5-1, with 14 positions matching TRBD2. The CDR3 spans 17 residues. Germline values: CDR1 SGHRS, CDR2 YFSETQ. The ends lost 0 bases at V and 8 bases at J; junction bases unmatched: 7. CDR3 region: CASSLEGLAGGGDEQFF. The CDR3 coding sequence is TGCGCCAGCAGCTTGGAAGGACTAGCGGGGGGAGGGGATGAGCAGTTCTTC.

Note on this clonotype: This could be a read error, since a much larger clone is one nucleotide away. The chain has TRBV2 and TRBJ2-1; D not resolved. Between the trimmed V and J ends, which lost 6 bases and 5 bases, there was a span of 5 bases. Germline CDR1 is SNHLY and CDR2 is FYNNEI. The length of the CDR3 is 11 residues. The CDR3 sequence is CASSQDNEQFF. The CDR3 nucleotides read TGTGCCAGCAGCCAGGACAATGAGCAGTTCTTC. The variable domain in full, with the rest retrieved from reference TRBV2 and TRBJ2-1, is EPEVTQTPSHQVTQMGQEVILRCVPISNHLYFYWYRQILGQKVEFLVSFYNNEISEKSEIFDDQFSVERPDGSNFTLKIRSTKLEDSAMYFCASSQDNEQFFGPGTRLTVL.

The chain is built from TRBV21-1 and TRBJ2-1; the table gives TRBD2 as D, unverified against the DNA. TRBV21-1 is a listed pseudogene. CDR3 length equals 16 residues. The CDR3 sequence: CASSYQGQSSYNEQFF. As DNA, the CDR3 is TGTGCCAGCAGCTATCAAGGGCAATCCTCCTACAATGAGCAGTTCTTC.